This TCR beta chain appears in the sequencing data of a study of T cell clonotyping in hematopoietic cell transplantation. Study-level findings and limits: After transplant, recipient diversity fell while pathologically expanded clonotypes grew through day 180. Graft donor and pretransplant recipient Inverse Simpson Index values predicted broader posttransplant TCR diversity. Few recipient clonotypes overlapped donors; over 97% were de novo at given depth.

Germline V gene lookup returns CDR1 SGDLS and CDR2 YYNGEE. V was clipped by 1 base and J by 1 base, with 5 bases between them. The CDR3 is 13 amino acids. Clones were sequenced by immunoSEQ multiplex PCR, and TCRdb holds only the in-frame ones, with some missing. The sample contains 30,000 to 40,000 clones, 85% to 95% of which appear only once. A remark on this clone: What it binds is not known.

Time point specified: recipient sample about 28 days before transplant, after cytoreduction. Recipient blood drawn about 28 days pretransplant and days 30, 100, 180 after. The starting material was peripheral blood mononuclear cells, obtained before stem cell transplant. V and J are TRBV9 and TRBJ1-1; TRBD1 is a possible D gene (5 bases). This TCR was recovered from a man in his forties with chronic myeloid leukemia. Some clones in this sample may be carry-over from other donors' samples. Written as DNA, the CDR3 is TGTGCCAGCAGCGTACAGGGGAACACTGAAGCTTTCTTT. Its translation is CASSVQGNTEAFF.